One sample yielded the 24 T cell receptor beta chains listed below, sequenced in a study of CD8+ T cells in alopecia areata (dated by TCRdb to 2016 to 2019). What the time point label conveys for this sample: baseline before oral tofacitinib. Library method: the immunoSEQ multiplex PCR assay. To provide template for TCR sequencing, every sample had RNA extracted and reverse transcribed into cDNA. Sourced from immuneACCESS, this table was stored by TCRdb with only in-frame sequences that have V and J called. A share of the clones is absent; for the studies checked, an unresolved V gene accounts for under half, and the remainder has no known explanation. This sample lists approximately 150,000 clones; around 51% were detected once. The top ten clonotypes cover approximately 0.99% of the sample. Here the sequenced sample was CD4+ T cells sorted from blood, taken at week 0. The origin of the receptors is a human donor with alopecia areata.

As DNA, the CDR3 is TGTGCCAGCAGCAGCCTAGCGGGAGTAGAGCAGTACTTC. This codes for CASSSLAGVEQYF. The chain carries TRBV2 and TRBJ2-7; 10 nucleotides line up with TRBD2. With 6 bases clipped from V and 7 bases from J, the junction kept 6 bases outside the gene matches. The germline gives CDR1 SNHLY, CDR2 FYNNEI. The CDR3 extends over 13 amino acids.

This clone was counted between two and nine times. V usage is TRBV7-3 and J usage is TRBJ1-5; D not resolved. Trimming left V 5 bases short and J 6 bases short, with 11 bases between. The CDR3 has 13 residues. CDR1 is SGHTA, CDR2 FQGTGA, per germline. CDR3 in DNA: TGTGCCAGCAGCCCCCGTGTGGGTCAGCCCCAGCATTTT. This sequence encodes CASSPRVGQPQHF.

The CDR3 DNA is TGTGCCAGCAGCTTAACCGGGGGCTTGGGCAATGAGCAGTTCTTC. It encodes CASSLTGGLGNEQFF. The chain combines TRBV7-9 with TRBJ2-1; either TRBD1 or TRBD2 may fit D (6 bases each). Germline assignment: CDR1 SEHNR and CDR2 FQNEAQ (reference sequence). The CDR3 runs 15 residues. V lost 2 bases, J lost 6 bases, and 14 bases lay in between. Full variable domain (outside the CDR3, taken from reference TRBV7-9 and TRBJ2-1): DTGVSQNPRHKITKRGQNVTFRCDPISEHNRLYWYRQTLGQGPEFLTYFQNEAQLEKSRLLSDRFSAERPKGSFSTLEIQRTEQGDSAMYLCASSLTGGLGNEQFFGPGTRLTVL.

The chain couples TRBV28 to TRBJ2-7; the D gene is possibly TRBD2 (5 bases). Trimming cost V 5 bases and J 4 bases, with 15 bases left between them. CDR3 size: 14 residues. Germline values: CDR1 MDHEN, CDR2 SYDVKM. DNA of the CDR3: TGTGCCAGCAGTGGGATAGGGAGTTTATACGAGCAGTACTTC. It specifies CASSGIGSLYEQYF.

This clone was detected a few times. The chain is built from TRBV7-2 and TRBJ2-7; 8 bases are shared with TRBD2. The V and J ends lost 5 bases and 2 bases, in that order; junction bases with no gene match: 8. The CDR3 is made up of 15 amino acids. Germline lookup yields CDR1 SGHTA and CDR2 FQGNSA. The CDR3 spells CASSESGSITYEQYF. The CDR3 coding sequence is TGTGCCAGCAGCGAGAGCGGGAGTATTACCTACGAGCAGTACTTC.

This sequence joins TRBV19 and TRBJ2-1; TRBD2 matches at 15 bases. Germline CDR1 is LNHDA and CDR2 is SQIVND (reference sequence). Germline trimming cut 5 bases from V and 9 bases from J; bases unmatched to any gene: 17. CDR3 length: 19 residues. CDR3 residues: CASSARTSGRAGRDLEQFF. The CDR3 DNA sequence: TGTGCCAGTAGTGCCAGGACTAGCGGGAGGGCCGGAAGGGATCTTGAGCAGTTCTTC.

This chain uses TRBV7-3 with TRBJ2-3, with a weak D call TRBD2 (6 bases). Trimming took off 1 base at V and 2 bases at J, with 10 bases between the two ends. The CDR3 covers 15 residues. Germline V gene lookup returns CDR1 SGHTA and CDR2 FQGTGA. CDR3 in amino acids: CASSLKPGVTDTQYF. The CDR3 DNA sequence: TGTGCCAGCAGCTTAAAACCGGGGGTCACAGATACGCAGTATTTT.

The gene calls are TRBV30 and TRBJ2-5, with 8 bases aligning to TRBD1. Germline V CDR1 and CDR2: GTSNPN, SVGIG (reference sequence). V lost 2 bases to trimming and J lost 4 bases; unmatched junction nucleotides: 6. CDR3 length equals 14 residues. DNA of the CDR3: TGTGCCTGGAGTAGGGACAGGAGATTAGAGACCCAGTACTTC. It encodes CAWSRDRRLETQYF. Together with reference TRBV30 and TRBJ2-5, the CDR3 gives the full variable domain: SQTIHQWPATLVQPVGSPLSLECTVEGTSNPNLYWYRQAAGRGLQLLFYSVGIGQISSEVPQNLSASRPQDRQFILSSKKLLLSDSGFYLCAWSRDRRLETQYFGPGTRLLVL.

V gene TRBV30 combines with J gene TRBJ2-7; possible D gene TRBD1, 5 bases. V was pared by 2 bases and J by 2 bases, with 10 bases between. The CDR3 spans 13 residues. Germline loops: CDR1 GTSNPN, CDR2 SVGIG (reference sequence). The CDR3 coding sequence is TGTGCCTGGAGTAGGGGCCAACCCTACGAGCAGTACTTC. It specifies CAWSRGQPYEQYF. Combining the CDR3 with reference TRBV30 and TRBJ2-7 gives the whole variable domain SQTIHQWPATLVQPVGSPLSLECTVEGTSNPNLYWYRQAAGRGLQLLFYSVGIGQISSEVPQNLSASRPQDRQFILSSKKLLLSDSGFYLCAWSRGQPYEQYFGPGTRLTVT.

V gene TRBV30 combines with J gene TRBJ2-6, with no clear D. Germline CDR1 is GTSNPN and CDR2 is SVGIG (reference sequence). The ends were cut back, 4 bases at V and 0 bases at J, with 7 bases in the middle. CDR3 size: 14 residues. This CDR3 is CAWNLGSGANVLTF. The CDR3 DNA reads TGTGCCTGGAACCTAGGCTCTGGGGCCAACGTCCTGACTTTC.

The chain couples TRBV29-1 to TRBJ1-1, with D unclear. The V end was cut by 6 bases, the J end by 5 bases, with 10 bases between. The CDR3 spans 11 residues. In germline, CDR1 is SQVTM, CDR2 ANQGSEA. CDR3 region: CSVLAMTEAFF. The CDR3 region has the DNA TGCAGCGTCTTAGCAATGACTGAAGCTTTCTTT.

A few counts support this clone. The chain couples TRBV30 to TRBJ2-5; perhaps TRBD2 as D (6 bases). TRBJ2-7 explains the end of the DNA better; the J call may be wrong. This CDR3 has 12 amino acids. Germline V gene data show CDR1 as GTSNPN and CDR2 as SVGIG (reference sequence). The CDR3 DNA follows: TGTGCCTGGGGGCGCGGGACCGGCGAGCAGTACTTC. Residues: CAWGRGTGEQYF.

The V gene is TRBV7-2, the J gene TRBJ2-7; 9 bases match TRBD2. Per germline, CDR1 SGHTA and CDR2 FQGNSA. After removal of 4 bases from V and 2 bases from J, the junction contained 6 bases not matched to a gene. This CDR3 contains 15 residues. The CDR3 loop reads CASSSAAGGPYEQYF. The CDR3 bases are TGTGCCAGCAGCTCGGCCGCGGGAGGGCCCTACGAGCAGTACTTC.

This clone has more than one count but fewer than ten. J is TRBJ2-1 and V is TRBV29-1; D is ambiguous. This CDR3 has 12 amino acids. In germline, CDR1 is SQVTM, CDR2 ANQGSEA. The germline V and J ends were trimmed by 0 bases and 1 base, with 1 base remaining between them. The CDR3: CSVEESYNEQFF. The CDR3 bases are TGCAGCGTTGAAGAATCCTACAATGAGCAGTTCTTC.

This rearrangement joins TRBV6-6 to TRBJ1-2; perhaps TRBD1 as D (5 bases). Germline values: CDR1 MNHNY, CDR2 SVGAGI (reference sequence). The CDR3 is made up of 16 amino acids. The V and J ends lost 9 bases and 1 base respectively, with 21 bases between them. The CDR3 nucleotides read TGTGCCAGTCTCGGGTCCCTGCGGACAAATAACTATGGCTACACCTTC. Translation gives CASLGSLRTNNYGYTF.

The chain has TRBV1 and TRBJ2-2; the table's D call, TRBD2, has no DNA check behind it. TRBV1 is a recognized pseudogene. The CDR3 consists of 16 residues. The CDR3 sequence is CTSSQDCGGKDGELFF. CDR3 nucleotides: TGCACCAGCAGCCAAGATTGCGGGGGAAAGGACGGGGAGCTGTTTTTT.

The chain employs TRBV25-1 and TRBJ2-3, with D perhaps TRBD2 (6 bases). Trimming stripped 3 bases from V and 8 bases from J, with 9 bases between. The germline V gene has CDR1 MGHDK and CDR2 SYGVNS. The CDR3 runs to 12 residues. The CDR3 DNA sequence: TGTGCCAGCAGTGAGGGGGGAAGTACGCAGTATTTT. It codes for CASSEGGSTQYF.

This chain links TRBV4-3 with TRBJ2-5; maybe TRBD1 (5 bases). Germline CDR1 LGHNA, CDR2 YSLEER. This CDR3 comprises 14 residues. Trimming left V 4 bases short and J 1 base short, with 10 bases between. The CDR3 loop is CASSLRQTQETQYF. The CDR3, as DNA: TGCGCCAGCAGCCTAAGACAGACCCAAGAGACCCAGTACTTC.

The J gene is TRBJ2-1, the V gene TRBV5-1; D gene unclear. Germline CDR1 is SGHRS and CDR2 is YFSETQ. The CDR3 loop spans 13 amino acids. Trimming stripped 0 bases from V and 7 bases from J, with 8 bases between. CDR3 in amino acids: CASSLAPRNEQFF. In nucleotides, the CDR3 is TGCGCCAGCAGCTTGGCCCCCCGGAATGAGCAGTTCTTC. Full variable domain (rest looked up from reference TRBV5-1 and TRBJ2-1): KAGVTQTPRYLIKTRGQQVTLSCSPISGHRSVSWYQQTPGQGLQFLFEYFSETQRNKGNFPGRFSGRQFSNSRSEMNVSTLELGDSALYLCASSLAPRNEQFFGPGTRLTVL.

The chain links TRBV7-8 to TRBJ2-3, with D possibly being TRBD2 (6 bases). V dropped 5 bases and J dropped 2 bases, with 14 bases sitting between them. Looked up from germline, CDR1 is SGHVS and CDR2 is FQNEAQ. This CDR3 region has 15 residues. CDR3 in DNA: TGTGCCAGCAGCCCGGTGGGACTGGACACAGATACGCAGTATTTT. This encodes CASSPVGLDTDTQYF.

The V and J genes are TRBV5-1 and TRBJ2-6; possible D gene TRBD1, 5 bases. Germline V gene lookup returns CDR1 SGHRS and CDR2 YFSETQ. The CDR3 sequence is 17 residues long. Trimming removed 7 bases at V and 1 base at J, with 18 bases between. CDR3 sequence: CASLSQGLVSGANVLTF. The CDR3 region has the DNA TGCGCCAGCCTTTCGCAGGGCTTGGTGTCTGGGGCCAACGTCCTGACTTTC. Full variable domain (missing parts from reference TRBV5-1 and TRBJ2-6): KAGVTQTPRYLIKTRGQQVTLSCSPISGHRSVSWYQQTPGQGLQFLFEYFSETQRNKGNFPGRFSGRQFSNSRSEMNVSTLELGDSALYLCASLSQGLVSGANVLTFGAGSRLTVL.

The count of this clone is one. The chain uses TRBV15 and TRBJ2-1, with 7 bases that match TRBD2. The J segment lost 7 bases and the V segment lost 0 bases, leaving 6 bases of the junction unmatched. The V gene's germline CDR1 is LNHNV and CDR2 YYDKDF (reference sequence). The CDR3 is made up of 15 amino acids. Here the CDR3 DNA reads TGTGCCACCAGCAGAGAGGCGGGAGTTTGGAATGAGCAGTTCTTC. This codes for CATSREAGVWNEQFF.

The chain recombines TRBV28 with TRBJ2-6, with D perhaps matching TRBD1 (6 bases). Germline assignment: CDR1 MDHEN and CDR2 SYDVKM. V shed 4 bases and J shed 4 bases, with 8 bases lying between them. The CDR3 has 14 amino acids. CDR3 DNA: TGTGCCAGCAGTTGGGGGCCCGGGGCCAACGTCCTGACTTTC. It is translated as CASSWGPGANVLTF.

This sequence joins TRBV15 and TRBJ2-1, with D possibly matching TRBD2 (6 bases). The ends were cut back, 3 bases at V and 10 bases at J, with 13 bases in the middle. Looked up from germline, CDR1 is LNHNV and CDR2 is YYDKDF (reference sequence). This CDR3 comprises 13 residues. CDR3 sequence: CATSSQLATEQFF. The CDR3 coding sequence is TGTGCCACCAGCAGCCAACTAGCAACGGAGCAGTTCTTC.